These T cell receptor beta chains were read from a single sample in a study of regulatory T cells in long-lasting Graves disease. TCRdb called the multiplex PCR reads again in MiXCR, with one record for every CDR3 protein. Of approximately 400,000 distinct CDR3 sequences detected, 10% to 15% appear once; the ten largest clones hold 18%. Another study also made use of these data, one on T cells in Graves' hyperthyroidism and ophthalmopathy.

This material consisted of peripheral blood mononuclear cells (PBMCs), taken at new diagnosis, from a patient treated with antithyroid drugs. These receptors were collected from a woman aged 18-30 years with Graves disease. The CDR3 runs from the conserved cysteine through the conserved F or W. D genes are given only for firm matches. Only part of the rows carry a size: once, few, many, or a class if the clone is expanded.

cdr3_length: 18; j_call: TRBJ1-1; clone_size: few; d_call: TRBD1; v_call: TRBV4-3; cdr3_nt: TGCGCCAGCAGCCAAGGTGTTCCGGGACAGAACACGAACACTGAAGCTTTCTTT; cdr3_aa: CASSQGVPGQNTNTEAFF
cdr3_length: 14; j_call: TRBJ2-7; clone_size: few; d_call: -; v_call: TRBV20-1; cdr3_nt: TGCAGTGCTAGTCTAGGGCCCCCGGGACACGAGCAGTACTTC; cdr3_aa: CSASLGPPGHEQYF
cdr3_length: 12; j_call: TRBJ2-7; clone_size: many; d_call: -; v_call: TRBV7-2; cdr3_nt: TGTGCCAGCGGGAGGAGTACCTACGAGCAGTACTTC; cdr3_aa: CASGRSTYEQYF
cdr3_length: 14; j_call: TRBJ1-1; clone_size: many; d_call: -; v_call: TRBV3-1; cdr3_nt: TGTGCCAGCAGCCAACGCCAAGCAGACGGGAGGGCTTTCTTT; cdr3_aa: CASSQRQADGRAFF
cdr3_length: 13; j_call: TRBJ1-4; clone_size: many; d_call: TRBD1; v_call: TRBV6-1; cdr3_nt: TGTGCCAGCAGGCCGACAGGGGGCTTTGTACTGTTTTTT; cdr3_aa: CASRPTGGFVLFF
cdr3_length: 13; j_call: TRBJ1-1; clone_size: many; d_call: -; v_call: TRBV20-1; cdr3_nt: TGCAGTGCTAGAGTGAACAGGGACCCTGAAGCTTTCTTT; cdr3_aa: CSARVNRDPEAFF
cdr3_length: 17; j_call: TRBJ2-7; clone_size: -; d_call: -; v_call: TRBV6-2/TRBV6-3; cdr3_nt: TGTGCCAGCAGTTACTCGGCCCGGGACACATCTTTTTACGAGCAGTACTTC; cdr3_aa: CASSYSARDTSFYEQYF
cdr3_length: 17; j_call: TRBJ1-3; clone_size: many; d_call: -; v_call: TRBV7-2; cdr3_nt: TGTGCCAGCAGCCCGAGACAGACCCCGTTCTCGGGAAACACCATATATTTT; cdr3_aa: CASSPRQTPFSGNTIYF
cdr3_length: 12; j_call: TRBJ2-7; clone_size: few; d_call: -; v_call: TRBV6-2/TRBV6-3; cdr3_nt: TGTGCCAGCAGCTTCGGACCCTACGAGCAGTACTTC; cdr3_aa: CASSFGPYEQYF
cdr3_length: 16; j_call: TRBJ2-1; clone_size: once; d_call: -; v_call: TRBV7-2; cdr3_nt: TGTGCCAGCAGCTTACTACGGGGAGTGGCCTACAATGAGCAGTTCTTC; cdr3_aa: CASSLLRGVAYNEQFF
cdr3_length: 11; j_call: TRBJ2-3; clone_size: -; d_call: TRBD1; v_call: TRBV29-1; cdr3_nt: TGCAGCGTTGGTTCCGGGACAGGGCAGTATTTT; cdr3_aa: CSVGSGTGQYF
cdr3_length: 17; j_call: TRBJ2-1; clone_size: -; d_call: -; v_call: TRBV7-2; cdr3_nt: TGTGCCAGCAGCTTAGATCGGGCCGTATTCCGTCGCAATGAGCAGTTCTTC; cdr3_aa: CASSLDRAVFRRNEQFF
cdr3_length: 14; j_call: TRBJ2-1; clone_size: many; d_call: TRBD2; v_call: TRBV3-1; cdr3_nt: TGTGCCAGCAGCCTACTAGCGGGGGATAATGAGCAGTTCTTC; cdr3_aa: CASSLLAGDNEQFF
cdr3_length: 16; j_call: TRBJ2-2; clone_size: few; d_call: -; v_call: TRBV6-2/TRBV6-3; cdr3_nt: TGTGCCAGCAGTTACGGTTGGCAGGGCCGGGACGGGGAGCTGTTTTTT; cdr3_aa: CASSYGWQGRDGELFF
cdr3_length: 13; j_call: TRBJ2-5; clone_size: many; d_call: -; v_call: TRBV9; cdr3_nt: TGTGCCAGCAGCGTAGATGACCAAGAGACCCAGTACTTC; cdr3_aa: CASSVDDQETQYF
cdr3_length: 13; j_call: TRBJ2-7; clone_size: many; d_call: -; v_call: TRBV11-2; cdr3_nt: TGTGCCAGCAGCCGGACAGACCTCTACGAGCAGTACTTC; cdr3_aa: CASSRTDLYEQYF
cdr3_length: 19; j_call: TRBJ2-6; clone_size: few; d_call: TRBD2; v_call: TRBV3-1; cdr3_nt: TGTGCCAGCAGCCACTCCAGGTACCGGGAGGGCCTGTGGGCCAACGTCCTGACTTTC; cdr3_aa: CASSHSRYREGLWANVLTF
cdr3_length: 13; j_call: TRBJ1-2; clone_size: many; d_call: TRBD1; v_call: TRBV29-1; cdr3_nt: TGCAGCGCTGACCCAGGGGGAAACTATGGCTACACCTTC; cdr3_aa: CSADPGGNYGYTF
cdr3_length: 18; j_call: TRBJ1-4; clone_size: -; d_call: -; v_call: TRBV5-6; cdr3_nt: TGTGCCAGCAGCTTGTTATGGACGGGCGGCTTGACTAATGAAAAACTGTTTTTT; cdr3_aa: CASSLLWTGGLTNEKLFF
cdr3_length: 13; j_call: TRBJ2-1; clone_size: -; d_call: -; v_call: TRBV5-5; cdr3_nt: TGTGCCAGCAGCTTTACAGGGAACAATGAGCAGTTCTTC; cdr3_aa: CASSFTGNNEQFF
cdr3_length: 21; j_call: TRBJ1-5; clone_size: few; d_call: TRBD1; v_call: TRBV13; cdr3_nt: TGTGCCAGCAGCTTATCCGCTCGGCCAGGGGGCTTCGGGGTACCCGGTCAGCCCCAGCATTTT; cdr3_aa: CASSLSARPGGFGVPGQPQHF
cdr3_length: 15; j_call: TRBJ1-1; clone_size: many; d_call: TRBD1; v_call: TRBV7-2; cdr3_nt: TGTGCCAGCAGCTCGACAGGGGGGTTGTACACTGAAGCTTTCTTT; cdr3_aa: CASSSTGGLYTEAFF
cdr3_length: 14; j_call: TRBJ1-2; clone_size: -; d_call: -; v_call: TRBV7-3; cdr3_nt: TGTGCCAGCAGCAAGACGTCGACTAACTATGGCTACACCTTC; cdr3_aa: CASSKTSTNYGYTF
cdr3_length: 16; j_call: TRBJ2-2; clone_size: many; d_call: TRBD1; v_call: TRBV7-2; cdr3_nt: TGTGCCAGCAGCACCCAGGGGGTGGTTAAGGGAATAAGGCTGTTTTTT; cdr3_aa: CASSTQGVVKGIRLFF
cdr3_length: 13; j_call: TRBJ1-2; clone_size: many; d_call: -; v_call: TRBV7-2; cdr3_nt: TGTGCCAGCAGCTCCATCTCGCCCAGGAGCTACACCTTC; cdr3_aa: CASSSISPRSYTF
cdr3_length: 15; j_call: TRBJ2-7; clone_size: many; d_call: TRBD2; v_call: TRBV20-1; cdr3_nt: TGCAGTGTCTCAACCGGGACTAGGAGCTCCTACGAGCAGTACTTC; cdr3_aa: CSVSTGTRSSYEQYF
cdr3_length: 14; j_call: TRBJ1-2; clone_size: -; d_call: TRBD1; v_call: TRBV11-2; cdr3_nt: TGTGCCAGCAGCTATTCCGGGACAGACTATGGCTACACCTTC; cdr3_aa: CASSYSGTDYGYTF
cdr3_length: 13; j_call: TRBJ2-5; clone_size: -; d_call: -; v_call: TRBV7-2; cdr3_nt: TGTGCCAGCAGCGGGGGAGGGGGAGAGACCCAGTACTTC; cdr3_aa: CASSGGGGETQYF
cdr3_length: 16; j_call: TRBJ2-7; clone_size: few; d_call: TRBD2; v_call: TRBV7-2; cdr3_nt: TGTGCCAGCAGCTTAGGCCAGGGACTAGCGGGCTACGAGCAGTACTTC; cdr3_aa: CASSLGQGLAGYEQYF
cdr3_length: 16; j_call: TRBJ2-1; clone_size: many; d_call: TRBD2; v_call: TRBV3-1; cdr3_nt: TGTGCCAGCAGCCAACAGCTAGCGGGGGGGCCCGGTGAGCAGTTCTTC; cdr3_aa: CASSQQLAGGPGEQFF
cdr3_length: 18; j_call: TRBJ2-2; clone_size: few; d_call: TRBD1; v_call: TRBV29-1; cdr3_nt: TGCAGCGTTGAAGACAGGGGGCCTAGCGAGTCGAACACCGGGGAGCTGTTTTTT; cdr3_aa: CSVEDRGPSESNTGELFF
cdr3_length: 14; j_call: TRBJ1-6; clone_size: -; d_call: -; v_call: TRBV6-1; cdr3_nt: TGTGCCGCACAAAGGAGCTCCTATAATTCACCCCTCCACTTT; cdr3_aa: CAAQRSSYNSPLHF
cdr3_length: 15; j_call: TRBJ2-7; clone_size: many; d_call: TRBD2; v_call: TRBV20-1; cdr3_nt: TGCAGTGCTCCAGGGGGGACTAGCGGGAGTTGGGAGCAGTACTTC; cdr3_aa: CSAPGGTSGSWEQYF
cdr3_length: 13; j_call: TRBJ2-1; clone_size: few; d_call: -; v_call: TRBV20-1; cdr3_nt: TGCAGTGCTGGGGTGGGGGGCAGGAATGAGCAGTTCTTC; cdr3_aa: CSAGVGGRNEQFF
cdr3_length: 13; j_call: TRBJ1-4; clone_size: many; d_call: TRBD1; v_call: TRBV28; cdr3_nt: TGTGCCAGCAGACAGGGGGGCGACGAAAAACTGTTTTTT; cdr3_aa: CASRQGGDEKLFF
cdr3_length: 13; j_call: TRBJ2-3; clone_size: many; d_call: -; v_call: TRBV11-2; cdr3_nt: TGTGCCAGCAGCTTAGCGGGTCCGAATACGCAGTATTTT; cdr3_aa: CASSLAGPNTQYF
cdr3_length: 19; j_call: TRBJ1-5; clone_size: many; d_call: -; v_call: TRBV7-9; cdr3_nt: TGTGCCAGCAGCTTTGATACCCCGCTGACCAGGCGACCAAATCAGCCCCAGCATTTT; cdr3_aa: CASSFDTPLTRRPNQPQHF
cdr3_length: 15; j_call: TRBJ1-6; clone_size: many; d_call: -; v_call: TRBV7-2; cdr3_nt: TGTGCCAGCAGTCCCCGACAGATCTTTAATTCACCCCTCCACTTT; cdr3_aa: CASSPRQIFNSPLHF
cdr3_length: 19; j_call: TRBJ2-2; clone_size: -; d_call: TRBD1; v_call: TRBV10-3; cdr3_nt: TGTGCCATCAGCAATTACCTCAACGCCGGGACAGCGAACACCGGGGAGCTGTTTTTT; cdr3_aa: CAISNYLNAGTANTGELFF
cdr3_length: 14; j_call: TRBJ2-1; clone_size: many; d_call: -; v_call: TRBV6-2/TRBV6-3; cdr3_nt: TGTGCCAGCAGACTTCGGACTGGTAGCGATGAGCAGTTCTTC; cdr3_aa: CASRLRTGSDEQFF
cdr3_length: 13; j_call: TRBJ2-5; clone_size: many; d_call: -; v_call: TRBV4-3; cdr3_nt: TGCGCCAGCAGCCAGGGCAGGGGAGAGACCCAGTACTTC; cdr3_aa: CASSQGRGETQYF
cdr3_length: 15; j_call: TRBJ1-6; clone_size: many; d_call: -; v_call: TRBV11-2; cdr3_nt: TGTGCCAGCAGCCCCACAGGGACCGGACGCTCACCCCTCCACTTT; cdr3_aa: CASSPTGTGRSPLHF
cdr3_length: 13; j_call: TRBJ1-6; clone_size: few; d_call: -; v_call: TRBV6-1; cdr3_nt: TGTGCCAGCAGACAGACGGGAAATTCACCCCTCCACTTT; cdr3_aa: CASRQTGNSPLHF
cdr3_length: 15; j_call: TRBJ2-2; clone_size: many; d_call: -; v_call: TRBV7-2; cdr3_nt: TGTGCCAGCAGCCTCAGCGGATCGAACACCGGGGAGCTGTTTTTT; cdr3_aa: CASSLSGSNTGELFF
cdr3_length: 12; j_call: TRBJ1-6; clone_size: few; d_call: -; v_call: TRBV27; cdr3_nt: TGTGCCAGCAGTCCCCGGGGAACGCCCCTCCACTTT; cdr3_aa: CASSPRGTPLHF
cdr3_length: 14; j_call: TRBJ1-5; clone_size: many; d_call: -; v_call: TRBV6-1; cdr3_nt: TGTGCCAGCAGCCCCTTTGGGGGGTATCAGCCCCAGCATTTT; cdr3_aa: CASSPFGGYQPQHF
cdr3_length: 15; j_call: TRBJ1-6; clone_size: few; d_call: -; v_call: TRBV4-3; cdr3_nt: TGCGCCAGCAGCCAAGAACAGTTCTATAATTCACCCCTCCACTTT; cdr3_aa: CASSQEQFYNSPLHF
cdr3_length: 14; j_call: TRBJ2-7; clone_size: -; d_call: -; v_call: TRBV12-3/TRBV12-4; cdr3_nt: TGTGCCAACAGTTTAGCGAGCGGCCGCTACGAGCAGTACTTC; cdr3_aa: CANSLASGRYEQYF
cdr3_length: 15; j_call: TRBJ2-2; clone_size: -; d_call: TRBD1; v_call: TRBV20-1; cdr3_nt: TGCAGTGCTTTAGATCGACAGGGGGTAACCGGGGAGCTGTTTTTT; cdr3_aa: CSALDRQGVTGELFF
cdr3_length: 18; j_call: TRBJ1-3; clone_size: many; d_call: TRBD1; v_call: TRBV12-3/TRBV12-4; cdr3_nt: TGTGCCAGCAGTTTATATCAGGGACAGTCGGTCTCTGGAAACACCATATATTTT; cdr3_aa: CASSLYQGQSVSGNTIYF
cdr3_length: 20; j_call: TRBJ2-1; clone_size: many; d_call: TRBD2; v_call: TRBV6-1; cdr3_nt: TGTGCCAGCAGCCGCACTAGCGGGGGGCCCGCCAGATCCGTAAGGAATGAGCAGTTCTTC; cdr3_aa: CASSRTSGGPARSVRNEQFF
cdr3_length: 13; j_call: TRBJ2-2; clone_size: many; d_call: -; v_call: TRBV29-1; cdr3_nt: TGCAGCGTTCATAACAGGAGAGACGGGGAGCTGTTTTTT; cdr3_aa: CSVHNRRDGELFF
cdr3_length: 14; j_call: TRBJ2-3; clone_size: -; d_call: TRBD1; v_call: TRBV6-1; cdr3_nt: TGTGCCAGCAGTACGACAGGGGACACAGATACGCAGTATTTT; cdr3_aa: CASSTTGDTDTQYF
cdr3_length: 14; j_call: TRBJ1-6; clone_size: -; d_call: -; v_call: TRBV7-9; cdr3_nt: TGTGCCAGCAGCGTACGGGGCGAACTACAACCCCTCCACTTT; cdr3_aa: CASSVRGELQPLHF
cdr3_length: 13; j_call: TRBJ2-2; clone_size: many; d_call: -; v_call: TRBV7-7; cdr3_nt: TGTGCTAGCAGCTTAGCTGGGAACCGGGAGCTGTTTTTT; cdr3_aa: CASSLAGNRELFF
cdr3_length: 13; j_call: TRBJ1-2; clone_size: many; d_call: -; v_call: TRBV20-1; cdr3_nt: TGCAGTGCTATCCGGGAAAGTAGCTATGGCTACACCTTC; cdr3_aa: CSAIRESSYGYTF